Listed below are T cell receptor beta chains from one sample, sequenced in a study of OX40 agonist ivuxolimab in advanced cancers. TCRdb's table, derived via immunoSEQ multiplex PCR, lists solely in-frame clones and lacks some. Of about 51,000 clones listed, more than 65% are singletons. Sequencing was performed on CD4+ or CD8+ T cells sorted from blood, taken in a trial of the OX40 agonist ivuxolimab. The receptors come from an adult with an advanced solid tumor such as melanoma, head and neck, liver or kidney cancer. Both conserved end residues are part of each CDR3.

CDR3: CASSLRRGGGRTDTQYF; J: TRBJ2-3; V: TRBV11-2
CDR3: CASSPPRGGRTDTQYF; J: TRBJ2-3; V: TRBV14
CDR3: CASSPRGSEAFF; J: TRBJ1-1; V: TRBV28
CDR3: CASSNYNRGVGGYTF; J: TRBJ1-2; V: TRBV7-2
CDR3: CARPYGGYNEQFF; J: TRBJ2-1; V: TRBV5-1
CDR3: CASSLAPGGGYTF; J: TRBJ1-2; V: TRBV11-2
CDR3: CASSPPGTQIRTDTQYF; J: TRBJ2-3; V: TRBV5-5
CDR3: CASSIDEDYGYTF; J: TRBJ1-2; V: TRBV19
CDR3: CASSPRSGGPNTGELFF; J: TRBJ2-2; V: TRBV9
CDR3: CASSVEGSGELFF; J: TRBJ2-2; V: TRBV5-1
CDR3: CASSIQGNTEAFF; J: TRBJ1-1; V: TRBV7-2
CDR3: CASSLGQLNQPQHF; J: TRBJ1-5; V: TRBV5-6
CDR3: CASSEARTGGYFDYGYTF; J: TRBJ1-2; V: TRBV6-1